The 31 T cell receptor beta chains below all came from one sample that was sequenced in a study of Graves' ophthalmopathy and Graves' hyperthyroidism listed by TCRdb under 2018. Sequencing was carried out with an Illumina HiSeq 2000. For repertoire sequencing, the TCR beta CDR3 regions were amplified from RNA transcripts. The first round was an RT-PCR using HTBI primers with the Qiagen OneStep RT-PCR kit, and this first round was followed by a second-round multiplex PCR, then size selection and purification. The raw public data were reprocessed by TCRdb itself: fastp quality trimming at Q25, MiXCR clonotype calling, in-frame beta chains only. Identical CDR3 proteins give one entry, which carries the most common genes and DNA. Present in this sample are hundreds of thousands of distinct CDR3 sequences, about 40% of which were seen just once. The leading ten clones occupy 3% to 4% of the sample. The sequenced material came from peripheral blood. The receptors were gathered from an adult man with Graves' ophthalmopathy.

As to this clonotype: A read error may explain this, as a much larger clone is one base away. The chain uses TRBV24-1 and TRBJ2-2; D may be TRBD2 (6 bases). Germline V gives CDR1 KGHDR, CDR2 SFDVKD. The CDR3 has 15 residues. Here the CDR3 DNA reads TGTGCCACCAGTGATTCCGGGACCTTCACCGGGGGGCTGTTTTTT. As protein: CATSDSGTFTGGLFF.

The chain couples TRBV4-2 to TRBJ1-3; D call uncertain. Trimming took off 3 bases at V and 2 bases at J, with 17 bases between the two ends. Germline V gene data show CDR1 as LGHNA and CDR2 as YNFKEQ. The CDR3 has 17 amino acids. The CDR3 protein is CASSHPGFEGTGNTIYF. DNA of the CDR3: TGTGCCAGCAGCCACCCGGGTTTTGAGGGCACTGGAAACACCATATATTTT.

This clonotype was detected ten times or more. The genes are TRBV20-1 and TRBJ2-5; D unresolved. Trimming stripped 5 bases from V and 1 base from J, with 8 bases between. Germline loops: CDR1 DFQATT, CDR2 SNEGSKA (reference sequence). The CDR3 loop spans 12 amino acids. The CDR3 loop reads CSASLGQETQYF. CDR3 DNA sequence: TGCAGTGCTTCCCTCGGCCAAGAGACCCAGTACTTC.

The rearrangement uses TRBV2 and TRBJ1-1; D call uncertain. This CDR3 spans 15 amino acids. The V gene lost 5 bases and the J gene lost 2 bases, with 15 bases spanning the gap. Per the germline V gene, CDR1 is SNHLY and CDR2 is FYNNEI. The CDR3 region is CASSYSTQVNTEAFF. The CDR3 DNA follows: TGTGCCAGCAGTTACTCGACCCAGGTTAACACTGAAGCTTTCTTT.

Comments on this clonotype: At one of its ends the junction is not consistent with the germline gene, which may arise from a read error. This rearrangement joins TRBV29-1 to TRBJ2-2; possibly TRBD1 for D (5 bases). The CDR3 consists of 13 residues. Germline V gene sequence: CDR1 SQVTM, CDR2 ANQGSEA. The CDR3 sequence: CSFDSRDTGELFF. The CDR3 bases are TGCAGCTTTGACTCCAGGGACACCGGGGAGCTGTTTTTT.

This clonotype has only a few counts. V usage is TRBV5-5 and J usage is TRBJ2-7; no definite D call. The germline V gene encodes CDR1 SGHKS and CDR2 YYEKEE (reference sequence). This CDR3 spans 14 amino acids. Trimming stripped 0 bases from V and 2 bases from J, with 9 bases between. CDR3 loop: CASSLGVIPYEQYF. Written as DNA, the CDR3 is TGTGCCAGCAGCTTGGGGGTAATCCCCTACGAGCAGTACTTC. Filled out from reference TRBV5-5 and TRBJ2-7, the complete variable domain reads DAGVTQSPTHLIKTRGQQVTLRCSPISGHKSVSWYQQVLGQGPQFIFQYYEKEERGRGNFPDRFSARQFPNYSSELNVNALLLGDSALYLCASSLGVIPYEQYFGPGTRLTVT.

The chain uses TRBV19 and TRBJ2-7, with D possibly TRBD2 on 6 matching bases. The CDR3 runs 13 residues. CDR1 and CDR2 (germline): LNHDA, SQIVND (reference sequence). Between the trimmed V and J ends, which lost 11 bases and 1 base, there was a span of 15 bases. CDR3 region: CAWSGGISYEQYF. CDR3 DNA: TGTGCCTGGAGTGGGGGGATTTCCTACGAGCAGTACTTC.

This clonotype has at least ten counts. The junction differs from germline at one of its ends, possibly a read error. V is TRBV29-1 and J is TRBJ2-3; D gene uncertain. The CDR3 is made up of 11 amino acids. CDR1 is SQVTM, CDR2 ANQGSEA, per germline. CDR3 bases: TGCAGCTTTGATAGGACAGATACGCAGTATTTT. It codes for CSFDRTDTQYF.

This clonotype was recorded many times. The genes are TRBV20-1 and TRBJ1-1; D gene uncertain. Trimming removed 0 bases at V and 8 bases at J, with 19 bases between. The CDR3 has 15 amino acids. Germline V gene data show CDR1 as DFQATT and CDR2 as SNEGSKA (reference sequence). The CDR3 loop is CSARDWNLREDEAFF. In DNA, the CDR3 is TGCAGTGCTAGAGATTGGAACCTTCGAGAAGACGAAGCTTTCTTT.

The genes are TRBV7-9 and TRBJ1-3; 9 positions match TRBD1. Germline trimming cut 5 bases from V and 8 bases from J; bases unmatched to any gene: 13. This CDR3 has 16 residues. From germline, CDR1 is SEHNR and CDR2 FQNEAQ (reference sequence). The DNA for the CDR3 is TGTGCCAGCAGCCCCTGGACAGGGGACTATGGCTACACCATATATTTT. Translated: CASSPWTGDYGYTIYF. The full variable domain, with the rest looked up from reference TRBV7-9 and TRBJ1-3, is DTGVSQNPRHKITKRGQNVTFRCDPISEHNRLYWYRQTLGQGPEFLTYFQNEAQLEKSRLLSDRFSAERPKGSFSTLEIQRTEQGDSAMYLCASSPWTGDYGYTIYFGEGSWLTVV.

This clonotype occurred many times. CDR3 region: CASRVSGTAPSEQYF. CDR3 coding DNA: TGTGCCAGCAGAGTCAGCGGGACAGCGCCCTCCGAGCAGTACTTC. The chain has TRBV10-3 and TRBJ2-7, with D possibly being TRBD1 or TRBD2 (7 bases each). Germline values: CDR1 ENHRY, CDR2 SYGVKD. This CDR3 comprises 15 residues. Between the trimmed V and J ends, which lost 10 bases and 6 bases, there was a span of 25 bases.

In its sample, this clonotype was seen many times. The V call is TRBV2, the J call TRBJ2-7; D possibly matches TRBD1 or TRBD2 (5 bases each). Germline CDR1 SNHLY, CDR2 FYNNEI. V was pared by 6 bases and J by 2 bases, with 14 bases between. The CDR3 is 14 amino acids. CDR3 sequence: CASRRGVIAYEQYF. As DNA, the CDR3 is TGTGCCAGCAGAAGGGGAGTTATAGCCTACGAGCAGTACTTC.

J is TRBJ1-5 and V is TRBV10-3, with D unclear. Germline V gene data show CDR1 as ENHRY and CDR2 as SYGVKD. Trimming removed 6 bases from V and 6 bases from J, with 9 bases in between. This CDR3 region has 12 residues. The chain's CDR3 is CAIRAGAQPQHF. DNA for the CDR3: TGTGCCATCAGGGCAGGTGCTCAGCCCCAGCATTTT.

This CDR3 reads CASSPSASGREETQYF. CDR3 sequence (DNA): TGTGCCAGCTCACCCTCGGCTAGCGGGAGGGAAGAGACCCAGTACTTC. This chain joins TRBV12-3 or TRBV12-4 and TRBJ2-5, with 12 bases aligning to TRBD2. The CDR3 loop spans 16 amino acids. The junction had 10 bases not matched to a gene; V was cut back by 8 bases and J by 3 bases.

The V call is TRBV20-1, the J call TRBJ2-5; 7 nucleotides match TRBD2. The CDR3 is made up of 13 amino acids. Trimming cost V 3 bases and J 1 base; bases outside gene matches: 2. Germline CDR1 reads DFQATT; CDR2 reads SNEGSKA (reference sequence). CDR3: CSASREAQETQYF. The CDR3, as DNA: TGCAGTGCTAGCCGGGAGGCCCAAGAGACCCAGTACTTC.

This rearrangement joins TRBV10-3 to TRBJ2-1, with 9 bases that match TRBD2. The CDR3 totals 16 residues. J gave up 3 bases and V 6 bases, and 9 bases lay outside the gene matches. The germline CDR1 and CDR2 sequences are ENHRY and SYGVKD. CDR3 in DNA: TGTGCCATCAGCGGGGGTGGAGCGGGGGGCTACAATGAGCAGTTCTTC. It encodes CAISGGGAGGYNEQFF.

This clonotype was counted at least ten times. The V call is TRBV25-1, the J call TRBJ1-4, with a tentative D call TRBD1 (5 bases). The CDR3 contains 13 residues. The germline V gene encodes CDR1 MGHDK and CDR2 SYGVNS. The ends were cut back, 4 bases at V and 4 bases at J, with 7 bases in the middle. This CDR3 reads CASSGQINEKLFF. The CDR3 DNA sequence: TGTGCCAGCAGTGGACAGATTAATGAAAAACTGTTTTTT. Full variable domain (missing parts from reference TRBV25-1 and TRBJ1-4): EADIYQTPRYLVIGTGKKITLECSQTMGHDKMYWYQQDPGMELHLIHYSYGVNSTEKGDLSSESTVSRIRTEHFPLTLESARPSHTSQYLCASSGQINEKLFFGSGTQLSVL.

The chain employs TRBV19 and TRBJ1-5; maybe TRBD1 (5 bases). The CDR3 consists of 15 residues. V was pared by 5 bases and J by 0 bases, with 11 bases between. Looked up from germline, CDR1 is LNHDA and CDR2 is SQIVND (reference sequence). This CDR3 is CASSWATASNQPQHF. The CDR3 DNA is TGTGCCAGTAGTTGGGCGACAGCTAGCAATCAGCCCCAGCATTTT. Full variable domain (rest looked up from reference TRBV19 and TRBJ1-5): DGGITQSPKYLFRKEGQNVTLSCEQNLNHDAMYWYRQDPGQGLRLIYYSQIVNDFQKGDIAEGYSVSREKKESFPLTVTSAQKNPTAFYLCASSWATASNQPQHFGDGTRLSIL.

This clonotype occurred many times. V is TRBV10-3 and J is TRBJ1-5; D is ambiguous. The V gene's germline CDR1 is ENHRY and CDR2 SYGVKD. The CDR3 has 12 amino acids. Trimming removed 2 bases from V and 6 bases from J, with 5 bases in between. This CDR3 reads CAISEGSQPQHF. Here the CDR3 DNA reads TGTGCCATCAGTGAGGGGAGTCAGCCCCAGCATTTT.

This clonotype was detected ten times or more. The V and J genes are TRBV7-2 and TRBJ1-2; no reliable D call. CDR1 and CDR2 from the germline V gene are SGHTA and FQGNSA. CDR3 size: 12 residues. V was trimmed by 11 bases and J by 0 bases, leaving 10 bases between them. CDR3 bases: TGTGCCGAAACAGAAACTAACTATGGCTACACCTTC. Protein sequence: CAETETNYGYTF.

This clonotype was recorded many times. The chain joins TRBV4-1 to TRBJ1-2, with no clear D. Per the germline V gene, CDR1 is MGHRA and CDR2 is YSYEKL. The CDR3 spans 16 residues. V dropped 4 bases and J dropped 2 bases, with 17 bases sitting between them. CDR3 nucleotide sequence: TGCGCCAGCAGCCCCGCGGCGGCAGGTTCCAACTATGGCTACACCTTC. Protein sequence: CASSPAAAGSNYGYTF.

The chain has TRBV12-1 and TRBJ1-4. TRBV12-1 is a pseudogene locus. There are 15 residues in the CDR3. The DNA of the CDR3 is TGTGCCAGCAGCTTTGCTGGGACCGCCCGTAAGAAACTGTTTTTT. This codes for CASSFAGTARKKLFF.

This clonotype has a handful of counts. CDR3 nucleotide sequence: TGTGCCAGCAGCCTAGGGACAGAACGTTGGGAGACCCAGTACTTC. Amino acid sequence: CASSLGTERWETQYF. The rearrangement uses TRBV9 and TRBJ2-5; 7 bases are shared with TRBD1. This CDR3 has 15 amino acids. With 4 bases clipped from V and 5 bases from J, the junction kept 11 bases outside the gene matches. Germline V CDR1 and CDR2: SGDLS, YYNGEE. Variable domain in full (rest from reference TRBV9 and TRBJ2-5): DSGVTQTPKHLITATGQRVTLRCSPRSGDLSVYWYQQSLDQGLQFLIQYYNGEERAKGNILERFSAQQFPDLHSELNLSSLELGDSALYFCASSLGTERWETQYFGPGTRLLVL.

This clonotype was detected only once. A read error is possible here, since a much larger clone lies one base away. This rearrangement joins TRBV11-1 to TRBJ1-4; D not resolved. Germline assignment: CDR1 SGHAT and CDR2 FQDESV (reference sequence). The CDR3 extends over 17 amino acids. The CDR3 region is CASSRSADTATNEELFF. The CDR3 DNA reads TGTGCCAGCAGCCGCTCGGCTGATACGGCAACTAATGAAGAACTGTTTTTT.

This sequence joins TRBV9 and TRBJ1-2, with TRBD1 matching 8 bases. Germline CDR1 SGDLS, CDR2 YYNGEE. The CDR3 covers 14 residues. V lost 5 bases and J lost 9; bases outside the gene matches: 12. For the CDR3, the DNA is TGTGCCAGCAGTTTATCAGGGGGCTGGTATAGCTACACCTTC. It yields the protein CASSLSGGWYSYTF.

In its sample, this clonotype was seen many times. The chain joins TRBV4-3 to TRBJ1-4; tentative D call: TRBD1 (6 bases). The CDR3 totals 15 residues. V lost 3 bases and J lost 7, with 15 bases in between. Germline V lookup: CDR1 LGHNA, CDR2 YSLEER. CDR3 bases: TGCGCCAGCAGCCACGACAGGAGGGAGGTTGAAAAACTGTTTTTT. It codes for CASSHDRREVEKLFF.

The chain carries TRBV6-1 and TRBJ1-1; no clear D. Germline lookup yields CDR1 MNHNS and CDR2 SASEGT. The CDR3 runs to 13 residues. With 2 bases removed from V and 5 bases from J, the gap between germline ends came to 9 bases. The CDR3 region is CASSENSFTEAFF. CDR3 DNA: TGTGCCAGCAGTGAAAATAGTTTTACTGAAGCTTTCTTT.

This clonotype has a handful of counts. This chain links TRBV12-3 or TRBV12-4 with TRBJ2-5; 9 bases are a match to TRBD2. V lost 2 bases, J lost 7 bases, and 11 bases stayed unmatched. The CDR3 is 16 residues long. The CDR3 protein is CASSLMGLALGGTQYF. The CDR3 DNA reads TGTGCCAGCAGTTTAATGGGACTAGCCTTGGGGGGGACCCAGTACTTC.

The chain has TRBV7-8 and TRBJ2-3; either TRBD1 or TRBD2 may fit D (5 bases each). Trimming removed 4 bases from V and 0 bases from J, with 8 bases in between. CDR1 SGHVS and CDR2 FQNEAQ come from the germline V gene. This CDR3 region has 14 residues. The CDR3 nucleotides read TGTGCCAGCAGCTCGGGGCATAGCACAGATACGCAGTATTTT. This gives the protein CASSSGHSTDTQYF. The entire variable domain, with the rest obtained from reference TRBV7-8 and TRBJ2-3, is as follows: GAGVSQSPRYKVAKRGQDVALRCDPISGHVSLFWYQQALGQGPEFLTYFQNEAQLDKSGLPSDRFFAERPEGSVSTLKIQRTQQEDSAVYLCASSSGHSTDTQYFGPGTRLTVL.

This clonotype occurred a few times. V is TRBV6-1 and J is TRBJ2-7; D could derive from TRBD1 or TRBD2 (7 bases each). Deletions cut 3 bases from V and 5 bases from J, with 14 bases between. Germline CDR1 and CDR2: MNHNS and SASEGT. There are 14 residues in the CDR3. The CDR3 loop reads CASSDLQGRDEQYF. The CDR3 DNA reads as TGTGCCAGCAGTGATTTACAGGGGAGGGACGAGCAGTACTTC.

Here the CDR3 reads CASSYSRDRGNQPQHF. In DNA, the CDR3 is TGTGCCAGCAGTTACTCCCGGGACAGGGGGAATCAGCCCCAGCATTTT. The rearrangement uses TRBV6-5 and TRBJ1-5; 11 bases fit TRBD1. Germline V gives CDR1 MNHEY, CDR2 SVGAGI. CDR3 length: 16 residues. The V gene end was trimmed by 0 bases and the J gene end by 4 bases; junction bases not matched to a gene: 2.